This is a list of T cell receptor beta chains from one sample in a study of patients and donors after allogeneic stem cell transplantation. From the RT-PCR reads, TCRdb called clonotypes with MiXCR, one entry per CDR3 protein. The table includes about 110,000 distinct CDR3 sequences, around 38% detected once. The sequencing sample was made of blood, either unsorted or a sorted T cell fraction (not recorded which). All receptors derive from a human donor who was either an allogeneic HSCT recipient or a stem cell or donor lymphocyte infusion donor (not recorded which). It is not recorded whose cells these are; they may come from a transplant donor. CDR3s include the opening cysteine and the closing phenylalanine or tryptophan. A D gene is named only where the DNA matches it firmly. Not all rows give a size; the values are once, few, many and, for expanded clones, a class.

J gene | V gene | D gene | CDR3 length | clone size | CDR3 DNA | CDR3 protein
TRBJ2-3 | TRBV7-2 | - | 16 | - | TGTGCCAGCAGCTTAGGAGGGCCGCCTAGCACAGATACGCAGTATTTT | CASSLGGPPSTDTQYF
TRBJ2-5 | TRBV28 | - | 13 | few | TGTGCCAGCAGTTTATGGGGGGGAGAGACCCAGTACTTC | CASSLWGGETQYF
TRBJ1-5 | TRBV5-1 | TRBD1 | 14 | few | TGCGCCAGCAGCCCCGGGACAGACAATCAGCCCCAGCATTTT | CASSPGTDNQPQHF
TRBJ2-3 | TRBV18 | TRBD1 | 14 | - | TGTGCCAGCTCACCGGCTACTCGGGACAGTACGCAGTATTTT | CASSPATRDSTQYF
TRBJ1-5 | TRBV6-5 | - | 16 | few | TGTGCCAGCAGCCCCCTGGTGACGTTTGGCAATCAGCCCCAGCATTTT | CASSPLVTFGNQPQHF
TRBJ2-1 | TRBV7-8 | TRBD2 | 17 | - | TGTGCCAGCAGCCCAACCCGACTAGCGGCCCTGTGGAATGAGCAGTTCTTC | CASSPTRLAALWNEQFF
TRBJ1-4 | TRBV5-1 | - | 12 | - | TGCGCCAGCAGCTTGGACGGTGAAAAACTGTTTTTT | CASSLDGEKLFF
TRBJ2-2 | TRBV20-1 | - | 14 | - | TGCAGTGCTAGAGGGCTAGCAGACACCGGGGAGCTGTTTTTT | CSARGLADTGELFF
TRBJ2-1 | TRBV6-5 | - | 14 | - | TGTGCCAGCAGTCCGAAGGGGTTAGGCAATGAGCAGTTCTTC | CASSPKGLGNEQFF
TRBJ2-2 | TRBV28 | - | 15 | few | TGTGCCAGCAAGCTATCCATACGGTCGACCGGGGAGCTGTTTTTT | CASKLSIRSTGELFF
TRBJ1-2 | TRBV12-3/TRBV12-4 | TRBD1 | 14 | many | TGTGCCAGCAGCCCCGGACAGGGAAACTATGGCTACACCTTC | CASSPGQGNYGYTF
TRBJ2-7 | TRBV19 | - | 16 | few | TGTGCCAGTAGTCTCATTTGGACCCCGAGCTCCTACGAGCAGTACTTC | CASSLIWTPSSYEQYF
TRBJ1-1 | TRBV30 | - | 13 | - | TGTGCCTGGAGACAGGAGATGAACACTGAAGCTTTCTTT | CAWRQEMNTEAFF
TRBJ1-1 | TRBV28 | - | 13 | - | TGTGCCAGCAGTTTATTATGGTGGGCTGAAGCTTTCTTT | CASSLLWWAEAFF
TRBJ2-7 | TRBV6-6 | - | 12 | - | TGTGCCAGCACCCGATCTGGGTACGAGCAGTACTTC | CASTRSGYEQYF
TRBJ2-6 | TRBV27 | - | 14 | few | TGTGCCAGCAGTTATGGAACTGGGGCCAACGTCCTGACTTTC | CASSYGTGANVLTF
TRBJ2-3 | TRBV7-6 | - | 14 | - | TGTGCCAGCAGCCACCAAAGCCGGACAGATACGCAGTATTTT | CASSHQSRTDTQYF
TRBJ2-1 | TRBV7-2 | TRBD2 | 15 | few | TGTGCCAGCAGCTTAAGGGCGGGAGCCCCCAATGAGCAGTTCTTC | CASSLRAGAPNEQFF
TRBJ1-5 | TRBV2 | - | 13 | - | TGTGCCAGCAGTAGCGACACCAATCAGCCCCAGCATTTT | CASSSDTNQPQHF
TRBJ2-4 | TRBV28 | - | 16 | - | TGTGCCAGCAGCCACAGGGCAGACGTAGCCAAAAACATTCAGTACTTC | CASSHRADVAKNIQYF
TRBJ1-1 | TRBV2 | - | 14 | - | TGTGCCAGCAGTGAAGAACAATCGAACACTGAAGCTTTCTTT | CASSEEQSNTEAFF
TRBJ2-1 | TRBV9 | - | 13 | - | TGTGCCAGCAGCCCTCGGACCAATAATGAGCAGTTCTTC | CASSPRTNNEQFF
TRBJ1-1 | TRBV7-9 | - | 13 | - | TGTGCCAGCAGCTTGACAGAGAACACTGAAGCTTTCTTT | CASSLTENTEAFF
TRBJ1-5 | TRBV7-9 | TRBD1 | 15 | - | TGTGCCAGCAGCGGCCGGGACAGCCCTAATCAGCCCCAGCATTTT | CASSGRDSPNQPQHF
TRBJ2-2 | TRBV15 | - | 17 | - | TGTGCCACCAGCAGAGAAGGCGGGCGGAGAAACACCGGGGAGCTGTTTTTT | CATSREGGRRNTGELFF
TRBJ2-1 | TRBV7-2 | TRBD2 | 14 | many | TGTGCCAGCAGCCCCACTAGCGACGTCAATGAGCAGTTCTTC | CASSPTSDVNEQFF
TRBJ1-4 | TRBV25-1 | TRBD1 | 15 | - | TGTGCCAGCAGCCGGGACAGGGGATACGGGGAAAAACTGTTTTTT | CASSRDRGYGEKLFF
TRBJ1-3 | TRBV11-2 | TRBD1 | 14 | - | TGTGCCAGCAGCCTGACAGGGCTCGGAAACACCATATATTTT | CASSLTGLGNTIYF
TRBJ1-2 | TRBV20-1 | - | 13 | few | TGCAGTGCTTTTGTTTCGGGGGGCTATGGCTACACCTTC | CSAFVSGGYGYTF
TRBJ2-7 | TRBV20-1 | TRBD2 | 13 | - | TGCAGTGCTTCCGGGACTAGCGACACCGAGCAGTACTTC | CSASGTSDTEQYF
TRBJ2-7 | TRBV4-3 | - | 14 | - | TGCGCCAGCAGCCCCAAAATAGGACTACACGAGCAGTACTTC | CASSPKIGLHEQYF
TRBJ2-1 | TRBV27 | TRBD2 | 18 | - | TGTGCCAGCAGTAAGGCGGCGGGACTAGCGGGAGGATACAATGAGCAGTTCTTC | CASSKAAGLAGGYNEQFF
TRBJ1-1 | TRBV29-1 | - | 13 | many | TGCAGCGTTGAACGAGTGCAGGGGCGGGAAGCTTTCTTT | CSVERVQGREAFF
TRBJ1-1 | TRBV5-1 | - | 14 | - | TGCGCCAGCAGCTTGTTGATCAGGGGCTCTGAAGCTTTCTTT | CASSLLIRGSEAFF
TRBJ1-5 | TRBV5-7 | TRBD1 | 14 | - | TGTGCCAGCAGCGCTCGACAGGGAAGTCAGCCCCAGCATTTT | CASSARQGSQPQHF
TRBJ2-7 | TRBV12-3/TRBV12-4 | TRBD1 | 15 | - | TGTGCCAGCAGTTCATCTCAGGGGGCAGTAGGAGAGCAGTACTTC | CASSSSQGAVGEQYF
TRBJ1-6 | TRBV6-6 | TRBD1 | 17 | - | TGTGCCAGTCTGAACTTTGACAGGGTGCCTTTGGGTTCACCCCTCCACTTT | CASLNFDRVPLGSPLHF
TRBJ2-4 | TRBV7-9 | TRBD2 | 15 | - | TGTGCCAGCAGCGGGACTAGCGGAGCCAAAAACATTCAGTACTTC | CASSGTSGAKNIQYF
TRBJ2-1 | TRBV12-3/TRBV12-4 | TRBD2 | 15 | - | TGTGCCAGCAGGCACGGGGAGCGGGAGGGGAGTGAGCAGTTCTTC | CASRHGEREGSEQFF
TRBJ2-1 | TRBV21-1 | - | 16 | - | TGTGCCAGCGGCCTCCCACTAGCGGGAGTTCGGCCTGAGCAGTTCTTC | CASGLPLAGVRPEQFF
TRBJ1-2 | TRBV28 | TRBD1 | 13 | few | TGTGCCAGCACTTTGACAGGGCCCTATGGCTACACCTTC | CASTLTGPYGYTF
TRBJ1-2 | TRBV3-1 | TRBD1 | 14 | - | TGTGCCAGCAGCCAATGGGACAGGAAGAATGGCTACACCTTC | CASSQWDRKNGYTF
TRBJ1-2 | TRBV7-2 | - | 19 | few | TGTGCCAGCAGCTTAACGCCCGGGACACGGAGGATTAGGAACTATGGCTACACCTTC | CASSLTPGTRRIRNYGYTF
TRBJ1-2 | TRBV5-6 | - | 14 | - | TGTGCCAGCAGCTTGGTCGGCGATTCCTATGGCTACACCTTC | CASSLVGDSYGYTF
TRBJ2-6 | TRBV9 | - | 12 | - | TGTGCCAGTCCCTCTGGGGCCAACGTCCTGACTTTC | CASPSGANVLTF
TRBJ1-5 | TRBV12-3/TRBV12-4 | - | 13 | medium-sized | TGTGCCAGCAGCCCAGCAGGGGTACAGCCCCAGCATTTT | CASSPAGVQPQHF
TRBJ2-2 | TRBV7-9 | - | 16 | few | TGTGCCAGCAGCTTTAGGGGGAGATACGGCACCGGGGAGCTGTTTTTT | CASSFRGRYGTGELFF
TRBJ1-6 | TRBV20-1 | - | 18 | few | TGCAGTGCTAGAGATCGGGGAAGGGGAGGTTCCTATAATTCACCCCTCCACTTT | CSARDRGRGGSYNSPLHF